A selection of T cell receptor beta chains follows, all from one sample in a study of blood T cell repertoires in COVID-19. Libraries were prepared by immunoSEQ multiplex PCR; TCRdb keeps only in-frame clonotypes and omits some of them. The sample includes a few hundred thousand clones, around 80% of them seen just once. Sequencing was performed on peripheral blood. Source of these receptors: a man between 50 and 59 years old with active or convalescent COVID-19. CDR3s include the opening cysteine and the closing phenylalanine or tryptophan. Each record gives: clone size, V gene, D gene, J gene, CDR3 protein, CDR3 DNA. The D gene is left open where the match is weak. Expanded clones are given a class, and other clones once, few, many or no size at all.

clone_size: .
v_call: TRBV5-8
d_call: .
j_call: TRBJ2-7
cdr3_aa: CASSLPDSYEQYF
cdr3_nt: TGTGCCAGCAGCCTCCCAGACAGCTACGAGCAGTACTTC

clone_size: once
v_call: TRBV6-6
d_call: .
j_call: TRBJ2-7
cdr3_aa: CASSPHRDEQYF
cdr3_nt: TGTGCCAGCAGCCCCCATCGGGACGAGCAGTACTTC

clone_size: .
v_call: TRBV27
d_call: TRBD1
j_call: TRBJ1-2
cdr3_aa: CASSLQGRTGYTF
cdr3_nt: TGTGCCAGCAGCCTACAGGGGAGGACTGGCTACACCTTC

clone_size: .
v_call: TRBV6-1
d_call: TRBD1
j_call: TRBJ1-4
cdr3_aa: CASSETGVRTNEKLFF
cdr3_nt: TGTGCCAGCAGTGAGACAGGGGTGCGGACTAATGAAAAACTGTTTTTT

clone_size: once
v_call: TRBV6-5
d_call: .
j_call: TRBJ2-6
cdr3_aa: CASSYLLAGANVLTF
cdr3_nt: TGTGCCAGCAGTTACCTTCTCGCGGGGGCCAACGTCCTGACTTTC

clone_size: .
v_call: TRBV2
d_call: TRBD2
j_call: TRBJ2-1
cdr3_aa: CASSDGPLAVYNEQFF
cdr3_nt: TGTGCCAGCAGTGACGGGCCTCTAGCGGTTTACAATGAGCAGTTCTTC

clone_size: .
v_call: TRBV10-2
d_call: TRBD1
j_call: TRBJ1-1
cdr3_aa: CASSEYRGPEAFF
cdr3_nt: TGCGCCAGCAGTGAGTACAGGGGACCTGAAGCTTTCTTT

clone_size: .
v_call: TRBV19
d_call: TRBD1
j_call: TRBJ1-4
cdr3_aa: CAVAPGQEPEKLFF
cdr3_nt: TGTGCCGTCGCGCCGGGACAGGAGCCTGAAAAACTGTTTTTT

clone_size: .
v_call: TRBV7-9
d_call: TRBD2
j_call: TRBJ2-3
cdr3_aa: CASSLIAGGSTDTQYF
cdr3_nt: TGTGCCAGCAGCTTAATAGCGGGAGGGAGCACAGATACGCAGTATTTT

clone_size: few
v_call: TRBV7-8
d_call: TRBD2
j_call: TRBJ2-7
cdr3_aa: CASSPNSGISYEQYF
cdr3_nt: TGTGCCAGCAGCCCAAATAGCGGGATCTCCTACGAGCAGTACTTC

clone_size: .
v_call: TRBV5-1
d_call: TRBD1
j_call: TRBJ1-1
cdr3_aa: CASSPGTGLAEAFF
cdr3_nt: TGCGCCAGCAGCCCGGGGACAGGGCTGGCTGAAGCTTTCTTT

clone_size: .
v_call: TRBV28
d_call: .
j_call: TRBJ2-2
cdr3_aa: CASTVVPGELFF
cdr3_nt: TGTGCCAGCACAGTCGTCCCCGGGGAGCTGTTTTTT

clone_size: .
v_call: TRBV27
d_call: TRBD1
j_call: TRBJ1-2
cdr3_aa: CASSSNLGKGAYGYTF
cdr3_nt: TGTGCCAGCAGTTCGAACCTCGGTAAGGGGGCCTATGGCTACACCTTC

clone_size: .
v_call: TRBV5-4
d_call: TRBD1
j_call: TRBJ2-7
cdr3_aa: CASSAGTGGLGEQYF
cdr3_nt: TGTGCCAGCAGCGCCGGGACAGGGGGACTTGGGGAGCAGTACTTC

clone_size: few
v_call: TRBV19
d_call: TRBD1
j_call: TRBJ2-1
cdr3_aa: CASSIDRGRNNEQFF
cdr3_nt: TGTGCCAGTAGTATCGACAGGGGGCGGAACAATGAGCAGTTCTTC

clone_size: .
v_call: TRBV5-5
d_call: TRBD1
j_call: TRBJ1-1
cdr3_aa: CASSLRGTGYTEAFF
cdr3_nt: TGTGCCAGCAGCCTTCGGGGGACAGGGTACACTGAAGCTTTCTTT

clone_size: .
v_call: TRBV25-1
d_call: .
j_call: TRBJ1-2
cdr3_aa: CASSETYREGPPYGYTF
cdr3_nt: TGTGCCAGCAGTGAAACCTACCGGGAAGGGCCTCCTTATGGCTACACCTTC

clone_size: .
v_call: TRBV19
d_call: TRBD1
j_call: TRBJ1-2
cdr3_aa: CASSIGPLGQADYGYTF
cdr3_nt: TGTGCCAGTAGTATAGGCCCCCTGGGACAGGCTGACTATGGCTACACCTTC

clone_size: .
v_call: TRBV5-1
d_call: .
j_call: TRBJ2-5
cdr3_aa: CASSFRRGGGEETQYF
cdr3_nt: TGCGCCAGCAGCTTTCGACGTGGAGGGGGCGAAGAGACCCAGTACTTC

clone_size: .
v_call: TRBV12-5
d_call: TRBD1
j_call: TRBJ2-7
cdr3_aa: CASGPGDRDNFEQYF
cdr3_nt: TGTGCTAGTGGTCCAGGGGACAGGGACAATTTCGAGCAGTACTTC

clone_size: .
v_call: TRBV18
d_call: TRBD1
j_call: TRBJ1-3
cdr3_aa: CASSPVQIFGDRAVDTIYF
cdr3_nt: TGTGCCAGCTCACCAGTCCAAATATTCGGGGACAGGGCAGTGGACACCATATATTTT

clone_size: .
v_call: TRBV27
d_call: .
j_call: TRBJ1-5
cdr3_aa: CASSLQGWDQPQHF
cdr3_nt: TGTGCCAGCAGTTTACAGGGCTGGGATCAGCCCCAGCATTTT

clone_size: .
v_call: TRBV5-6
d_call: TRBD1
j_call: TRBJ1-1
cdr3_aa: CASSSGGYAFF
cdr3_nt: TGTGCCAGCAGCTCAGGGGGCTACGCTTTCTTT

clone_size: .
v_call: TRBV6-5
d_call: TRBD1
j_call: TRBJ2-5
cdr3_aa: CASGDRGRETQYF
cdr3_nt: TGTGCCAGCGGAGACAGGGGCCGAGAGACCCAGTACTTC

clone_size: .
v_call: TRBV3-1/TRBV3-2
d_call: TRBD2
j_call: TRBJ2-1
cdr3_aa: CASSPEDPRGGSYNEQFF
cdr3_nt: TGTGCCAGCAGCCCTGAAGACCCGCGGGGGGGGTCCTACAATGAGCAGTTCTTC

clone_size: .
v_call: TRBV19
d_call: TRBD1
j_call: TRBJ2-5
cdr3_aa: CASSPGQQETQYF
cdr3_nt: TGTGCCAGTAGCCCGGGACAGCAAGAGACCCAGTACTTC

clone_size: many
v_call: TRBV9
d_call: .
j_call: TRBJ2-7
cdr3_aa: CASSPAGGGRDEQYF
cdr3_nt: TGTGCCAGCAGCCCCGCCGGAGGGGGCCGGGACGAGCAGTACTTC

clone_size: .
v_call: TRBV4-1
d_call: TRBD1
j_call: TRBJ1-3
cdr3_aa: CASSPDPTGPSSGNTIYF
cdr3_nt: TGCGCCAGCAGCCCCGACCCGACAGGGCCGAGCTCTGGAAACACCATATATTTT